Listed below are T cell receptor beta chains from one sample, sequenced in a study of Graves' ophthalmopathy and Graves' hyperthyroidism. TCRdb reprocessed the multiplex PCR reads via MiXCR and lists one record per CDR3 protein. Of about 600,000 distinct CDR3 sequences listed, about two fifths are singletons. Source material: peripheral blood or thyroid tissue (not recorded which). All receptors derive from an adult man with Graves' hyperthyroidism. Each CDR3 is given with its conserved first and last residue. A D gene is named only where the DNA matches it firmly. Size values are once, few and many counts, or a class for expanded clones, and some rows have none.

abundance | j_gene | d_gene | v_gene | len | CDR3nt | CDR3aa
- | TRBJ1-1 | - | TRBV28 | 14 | TGTGCCAGCAGGGAGGGAGGGAAGGACACTGAAGCTTTCTTT | CASREGGKDTEAFF
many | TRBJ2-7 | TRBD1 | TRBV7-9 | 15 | TGTGCCAGCAGCTCTCCGGGACAGGGCAAATACGAGCAGTACTTC | CASSSPGQGKYEQYF
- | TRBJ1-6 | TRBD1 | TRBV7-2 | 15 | TGTGCCAGCAGCTTCCGGGACAGTCATCCCCTGTCCCTCCACTTT | CASSFRDSHPLSLHF
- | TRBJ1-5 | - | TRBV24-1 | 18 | TGTGCCACCAGTGATTACCCCGGCAGGGCCGATAACAATCAGCCCCAACATTTT | CATSDYPGRADNNQPQHF
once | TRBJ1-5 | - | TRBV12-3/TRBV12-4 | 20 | TGTGCCAGCAGTTTCTGGGCGGCGGCAGGGGACAACGATAGCAATCAGCCCCAGCATTTT | CASSFWAAAGDNDSNQPQHF
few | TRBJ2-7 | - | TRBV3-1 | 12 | TGTGCCAGCAGCCAAACACTTAGACCGCAGTACTTC | CASSQTLRPQYF
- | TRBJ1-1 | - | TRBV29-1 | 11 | TGCAGCGCCCCAGCGAGCACTGAAGCTTTCTTT | CSAPASTEAFF
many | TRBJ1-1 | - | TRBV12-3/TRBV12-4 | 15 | TGTGCCAGCAGGGAAACCGGGACACCATACACTGAAGCTTTCTTT | CASRETGTPYTEAFF
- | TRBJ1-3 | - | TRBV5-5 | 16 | TGTGCCAGCTTCCCAGGGGAGGGACGGTCTGGAAACACCATATATTTT | CASFPGEGRSGNTIYF
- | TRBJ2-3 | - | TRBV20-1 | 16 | TGCAGTGCCAGACCGCTCGTACGGGTAGGCACAGATACGCAGTATTTT | CSARPLVRVGTDTQYF
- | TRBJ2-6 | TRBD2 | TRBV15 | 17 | TGTGCCACCAGCAGAGCCGCCGGGGAGGGAGTCGCCTACGTCCTGACTTTC | CATSRAAGEGVAYVLTF
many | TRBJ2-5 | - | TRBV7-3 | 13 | TGTGCCAGCAGCTTAAACAGAAAAGAGACCCAGTACTTC | CASSLNRKETQYF
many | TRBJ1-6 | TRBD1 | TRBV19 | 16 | TGTGCCAGTAGTACCAGGGGGCGCGATTTTAATTCACCCCTCCACTTT | CASSTRGRDFNSPLHF
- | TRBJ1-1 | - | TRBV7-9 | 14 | TGTGCCAGCAGCTTTTTTTCAAGAGGGTCTGAAGCTTTCTTT | CASSFFSRGSEAFF
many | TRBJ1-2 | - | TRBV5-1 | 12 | TGCGCCAGCAGCACGGGACAACGGGGCTACACCTTC | CASSTGQRGYTF
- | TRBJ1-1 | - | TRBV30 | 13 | TGTGCCTGGAACCCTCAAGTGAACACTGAAGCTTTCTTT | CAWNPQVNTEAFF
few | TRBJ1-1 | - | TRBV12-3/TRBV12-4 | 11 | TGTGCCAGCAGTTTAGGGCAGGAAGCTTTCTTT | CASSLGQEAFF
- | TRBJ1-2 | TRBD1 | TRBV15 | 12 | TGTGCCACCAGCGGGCAGGGGGCTGGCTACACCTTC | CATSGQGAGYTF
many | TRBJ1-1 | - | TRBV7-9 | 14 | TGTGCCAGCAGCTTAGAGACCAGATACACTGAAGCTTTCTTT | CASSLETRYTEAFF
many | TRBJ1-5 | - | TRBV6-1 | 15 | TGTGCCAGCAGTGAATCGGGGGGCTCGGGTCAGCCCCAGCATTTT | CASSESGGSGQPQHF
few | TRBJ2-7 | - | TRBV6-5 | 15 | TGTGCCAGCAGCTTATCCCACCAACCCATCTACGAGCAGTACTTC | CASSLSHQPIYEQYF
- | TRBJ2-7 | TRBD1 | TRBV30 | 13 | TGTGCCTGGTGGGGACAGGGGAGGAACGAGCAGTACTTC | CAWWGQGRNEQYF
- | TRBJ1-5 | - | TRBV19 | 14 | TGTGCCAGTCGGGGGGCGGGTGGCAATCAGCCCCAGCATTTT | CASRGAGGNQPQHF
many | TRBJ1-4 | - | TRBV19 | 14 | TGTGCCAGTAGTCCTCCAGGCGGCTCTGAAAAACTGTTTTTT | CASSPPGGSEKLFF
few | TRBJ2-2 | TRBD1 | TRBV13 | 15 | TGTGCCAGCAGCCCGGGACAGATGAACACCGGGGAGCTGTTTTTT | CASSPGQMNTGELFF
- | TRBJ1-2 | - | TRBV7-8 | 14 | TGTGCCAGCAGCTTCAGAGTACCTTTCTATGGCTACACCTTC | CASSFRVPFYGYTF
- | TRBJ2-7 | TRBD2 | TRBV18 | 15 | TGTGCCAGCTCACCAAAGACTAGCGGCAACTACGAGCAGTACTTC | CASSPKTSGNYEQYF
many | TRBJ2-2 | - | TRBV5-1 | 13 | TGCGCCAGCAGGTGGACGAGTTCCGGGGAGCTGTTTTTT | CASRWTSSGELFF
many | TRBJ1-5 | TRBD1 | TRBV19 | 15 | TGTGCCAGTAGTATGACAGGGGGCGAGGGGACGACCCAGCATTTT | CASSMTGGEGTTQHF
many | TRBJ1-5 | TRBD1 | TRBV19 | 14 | TGTGCCAGCTTCGGGACAGGGGGCCATCAGCCCCAGCATTTT | CASFGTGGHQPQHF
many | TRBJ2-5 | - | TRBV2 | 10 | TGTGCCAGCCACCAAGAGACCCAGTACTTC | CASHQETQYF
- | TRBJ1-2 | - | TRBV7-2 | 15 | TGTGCCAGCAGCTTAGATCCAGGGAATTGGCTTGGCTACACCTTC | CASSLDPGNWLGYTF
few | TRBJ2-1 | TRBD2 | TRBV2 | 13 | TGTGCCAGCACAGCGGGAGGTAGGAATGAGCAGTTCTTC | CASTAGGRNEQFF
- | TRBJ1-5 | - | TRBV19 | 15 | TGTGCCAGTAGTATTGCAGGGGATAGCAATCAGCCCCAGCATTTT | CASSIAGDSNQPQHF
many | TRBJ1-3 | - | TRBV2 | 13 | TGTGCCACCCAACAGAGCCAAGGAAACACCATATATTTT | CATQQSQGNTIYF
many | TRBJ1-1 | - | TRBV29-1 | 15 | TGCAGCGTTGAGAGGGAACCAGGACTGAACACTGAAGCTTTCTTT | CSVEREPGLNTEAFF
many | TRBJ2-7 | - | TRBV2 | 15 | TGTGCCAGCAGCGACATCCCCGGGACGGCCTACGAGCAGTACTTC | CASSDIPGTAYEQYF
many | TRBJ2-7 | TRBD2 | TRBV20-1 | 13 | TGCAGTGCCCCGTCTAGCGGCTCCTACGAGCAGTACTTC | CSAPSSGSYEQYF
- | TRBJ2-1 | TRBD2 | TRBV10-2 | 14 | TGCGCCAGCCTAAGCGGGGATTCCTACAATGAGCAGTTCTTC | CASLSGDSYNEQFF
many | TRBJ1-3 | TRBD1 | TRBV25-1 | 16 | TGTGCCAGCAGTTACGGACAGGGGGCAAGTGGAAACACCATATATTTT | CASSYGQGASGNTIYF